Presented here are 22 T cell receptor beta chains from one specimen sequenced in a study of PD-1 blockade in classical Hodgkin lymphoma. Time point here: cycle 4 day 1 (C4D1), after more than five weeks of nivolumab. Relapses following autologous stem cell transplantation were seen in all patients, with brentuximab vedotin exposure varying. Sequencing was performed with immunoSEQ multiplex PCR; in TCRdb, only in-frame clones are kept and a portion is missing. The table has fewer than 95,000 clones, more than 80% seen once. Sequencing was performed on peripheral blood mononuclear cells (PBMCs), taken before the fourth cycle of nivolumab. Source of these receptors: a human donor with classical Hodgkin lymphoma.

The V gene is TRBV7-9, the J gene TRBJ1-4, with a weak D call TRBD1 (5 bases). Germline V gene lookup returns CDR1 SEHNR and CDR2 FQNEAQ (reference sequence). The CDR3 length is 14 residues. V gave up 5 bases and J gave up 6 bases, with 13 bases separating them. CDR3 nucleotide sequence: TGTGCCAGCAGCGCGAAGGGGCTGGATGAAAAACTGTTTTTT. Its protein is CASSAKGLDEKLFF.

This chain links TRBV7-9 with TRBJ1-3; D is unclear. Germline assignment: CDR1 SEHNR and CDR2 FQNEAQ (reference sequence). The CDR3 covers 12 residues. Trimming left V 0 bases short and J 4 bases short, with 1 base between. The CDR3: CASSLAGNTIYF. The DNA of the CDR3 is TGTGCCAGCAGCTTAGCAGGAAACACCATATATTTT.

The CDR3 here is CASSDRGTDTQYF. The DNA for the CDR3 is TGTGCCAGCAGTGACAGAGGCACAGATACGCAGTATTTT. This rearrangement joins TRBV2 to TRBJ2-3; D is uncertain. There are 13 residues in the CDR3. Germline CDR1 and CDR2: SNHLY and FYNNEI. V dropped 3 bases and J dropped 1 base, with 5 bases sitting between them.

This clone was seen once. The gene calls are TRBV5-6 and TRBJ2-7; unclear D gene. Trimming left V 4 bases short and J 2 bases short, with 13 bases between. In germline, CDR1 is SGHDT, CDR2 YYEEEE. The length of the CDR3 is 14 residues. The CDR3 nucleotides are TGTGCCAGCAGCGGGTGGCACAGCACCTACGAGCAGTACTTC. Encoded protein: CASSGWHSTYEQYF. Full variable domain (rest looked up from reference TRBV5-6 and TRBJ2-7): DAGVTQSPTHLIKTRGQQVTLRCSPKSGHDTVSWYQQALGQGPQFIFQYYEEEERQRGNFPDRFSGHQFPNYSSELNVNALLLGDSALYLCASSGWHSTYEQYFGPGTRLTVT.

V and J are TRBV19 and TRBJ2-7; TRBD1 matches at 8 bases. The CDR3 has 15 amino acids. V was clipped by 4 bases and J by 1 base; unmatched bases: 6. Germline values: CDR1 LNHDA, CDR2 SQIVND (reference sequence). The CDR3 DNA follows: TGTGCCAGTAGTAAAGGACAGGGTGGATCCTACGAGCAGTACTTC. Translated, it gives CASSKGQGGSYEQYF.

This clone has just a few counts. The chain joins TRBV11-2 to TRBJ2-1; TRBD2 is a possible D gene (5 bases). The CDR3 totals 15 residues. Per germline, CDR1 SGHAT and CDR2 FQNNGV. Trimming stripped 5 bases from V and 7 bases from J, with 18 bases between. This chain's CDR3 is CASSAGGGWRNEQFF. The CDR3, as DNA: TGTGCCAGCAGCGCAGGTGGAGGCTGGCGGAATGAGCAGTTCTTC.

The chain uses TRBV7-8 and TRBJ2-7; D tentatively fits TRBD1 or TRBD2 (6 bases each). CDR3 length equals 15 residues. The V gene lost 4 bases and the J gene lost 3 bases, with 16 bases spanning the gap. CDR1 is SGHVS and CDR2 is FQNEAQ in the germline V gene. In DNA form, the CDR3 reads TGTGCCAGCAGCTCCCGTTCTGGAGGGGGCTACGAGCAGTACTTC. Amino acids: CASSSRSGGGYEQYF. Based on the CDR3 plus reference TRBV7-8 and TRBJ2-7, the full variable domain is GAGVSQSPRYKVAKRGQDVALRCDPISGHVSLFWYQQALGQGPEFLTYFQNEAQLDKSGLPSDRFFAERPEGSVSTLKIQRTQQEDSAVYLCASSSRSGGGYEQYFGPGTRLTVT.

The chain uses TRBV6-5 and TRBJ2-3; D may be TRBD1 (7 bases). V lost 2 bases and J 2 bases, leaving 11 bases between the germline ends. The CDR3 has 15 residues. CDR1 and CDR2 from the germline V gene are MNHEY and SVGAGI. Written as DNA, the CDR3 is TGTGCCAGCAGTTACGGAGGGGGCCCCACAGATACGCAGTATTTT. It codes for CASSYGGGPTDTQYF.

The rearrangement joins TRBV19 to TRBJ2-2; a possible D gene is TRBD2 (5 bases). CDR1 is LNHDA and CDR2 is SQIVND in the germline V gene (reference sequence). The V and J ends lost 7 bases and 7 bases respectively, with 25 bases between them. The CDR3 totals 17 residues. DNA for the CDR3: TGTGCCAGTACCCTGGCGGGCTCTCCAGTGCGTGGCGGGGAGCTGTTTTTT. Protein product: CASTLAGSPVRGGELFF.

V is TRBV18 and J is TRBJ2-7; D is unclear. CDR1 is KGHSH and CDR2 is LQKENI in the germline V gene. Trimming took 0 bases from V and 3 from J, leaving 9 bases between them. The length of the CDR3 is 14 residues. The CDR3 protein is CASSPPVTDYEQYF. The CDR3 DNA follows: TGTGCCAGCTCACCACCGGTCACCGACTACGAGCAGTACTTC. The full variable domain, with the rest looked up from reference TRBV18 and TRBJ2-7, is NAGVMQNPRHLVRRRGQEARLRCSPMKGHSHVYWYRQLPEEGLKFMVYLQKENIIDESGMPKERFSAEFPKEGPSILRIQQVVRGDSAAYFCASSPPVTDYEQYFGPGTRLTVT.

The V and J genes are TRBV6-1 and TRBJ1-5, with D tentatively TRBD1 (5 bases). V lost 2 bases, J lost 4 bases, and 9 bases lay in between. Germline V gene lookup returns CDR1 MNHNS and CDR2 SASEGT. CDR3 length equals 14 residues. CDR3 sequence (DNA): TGTGCCAGCAGTGAATTCGGGGGTAATCAGCCCCAGCATTTT. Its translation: CASSEFGGNQPQHF.

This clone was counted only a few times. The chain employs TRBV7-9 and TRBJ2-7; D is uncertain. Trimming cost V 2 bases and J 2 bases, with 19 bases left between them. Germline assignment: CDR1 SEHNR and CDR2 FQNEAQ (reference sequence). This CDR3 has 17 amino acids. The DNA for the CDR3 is TGTGCCAGCAGCTTACTGTCCGGACGGCGTTCCGCCTACGAGCAGTACTTC. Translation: CASSLLSGRRSAYEQYF. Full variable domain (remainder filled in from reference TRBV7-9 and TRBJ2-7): DTGVSQNPRHKITKRGQNVTFRCDPISEHNRLYWYRQTLGQGPEFLTYFQNEAQLEKSRLLSDRFSAERPKGSFSTLEIQRTEQGDSAMYLCASSLLSGRRSAYEQYFGPGTRLTVT.

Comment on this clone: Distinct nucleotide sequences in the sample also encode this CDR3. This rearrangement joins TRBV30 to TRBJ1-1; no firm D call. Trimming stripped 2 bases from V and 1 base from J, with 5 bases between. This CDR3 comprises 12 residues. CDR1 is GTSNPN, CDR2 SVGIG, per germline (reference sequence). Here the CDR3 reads CAWSRRNTEAFF. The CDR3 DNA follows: TGTGCCTGGAGTCGGAGGAACACTGAAGCTTTCTTT.

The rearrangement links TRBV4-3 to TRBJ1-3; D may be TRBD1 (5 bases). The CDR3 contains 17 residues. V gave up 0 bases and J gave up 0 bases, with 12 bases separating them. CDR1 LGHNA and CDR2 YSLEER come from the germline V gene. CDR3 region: CASSQDFGGVSGNTIYF. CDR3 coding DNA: TGCGCCAGCAGCCAAGATTTTGGGGGAGTCTCTGGAAACACCATATATTTT.

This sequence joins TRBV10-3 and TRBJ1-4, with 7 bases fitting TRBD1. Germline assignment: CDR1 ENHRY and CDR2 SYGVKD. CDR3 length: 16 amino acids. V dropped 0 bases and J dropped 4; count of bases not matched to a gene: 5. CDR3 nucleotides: TGTGCCATCAGTGAGTCGGGGGGACAGCATAATGAAAAACTGTTTTTT. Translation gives CAISESGGQHNEKLFF.

CDR3 in DNA: TGTGCCAGCAGCGGGGGGACTAGCGGGAGTGTCTACGAGCAGTACTTC. Its protein is CASSGGTSGSVYEQYF. The chain combines TRBV5-4 with TRBJ2-7; 14 nucleotides agree with TRBD2. The V segment lost 4 bases and the J segment 3 bases; nucleotides outside the gene matches: 6. Germline-derived CDR1 and CDR2 are SGHNT and YYREEE (reference sequence). The CDR3 has 16 residues.

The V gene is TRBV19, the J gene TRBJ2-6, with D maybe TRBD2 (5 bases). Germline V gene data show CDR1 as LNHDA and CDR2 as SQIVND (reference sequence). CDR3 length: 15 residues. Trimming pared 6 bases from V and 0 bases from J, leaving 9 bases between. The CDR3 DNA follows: TGTGCCAGTAGAGTGACTATCTCTGGGGCCAACGTCCTGACTTTC. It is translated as CASRVTISGANVLTF.

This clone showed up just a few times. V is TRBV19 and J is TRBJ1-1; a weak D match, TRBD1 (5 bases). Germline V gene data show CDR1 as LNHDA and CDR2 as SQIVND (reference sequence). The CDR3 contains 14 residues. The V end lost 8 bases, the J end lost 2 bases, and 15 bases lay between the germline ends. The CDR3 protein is CASLQTASNTEAFF. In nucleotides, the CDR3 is TGTGCCAGTCTTCAGACAGCTAGTAACACTGAAGCTTTCTTT.

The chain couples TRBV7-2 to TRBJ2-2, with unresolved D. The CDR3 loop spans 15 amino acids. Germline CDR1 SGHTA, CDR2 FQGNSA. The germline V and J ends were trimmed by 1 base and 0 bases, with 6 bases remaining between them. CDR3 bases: TGTGCCAGCAGCTTAGTACCGGCGAACACCGGGGAGCTGTTTTTT. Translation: CASSLVPANTGELFF.

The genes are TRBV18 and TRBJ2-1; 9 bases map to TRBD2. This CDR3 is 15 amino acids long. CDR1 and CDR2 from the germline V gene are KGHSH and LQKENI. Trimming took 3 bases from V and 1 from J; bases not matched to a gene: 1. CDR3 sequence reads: CASSPSGRSYNEQFF. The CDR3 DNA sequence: TGTGCCAGCTCACCGAGCGGGAGGTCCTACAATGAGCAGTTCTTC.

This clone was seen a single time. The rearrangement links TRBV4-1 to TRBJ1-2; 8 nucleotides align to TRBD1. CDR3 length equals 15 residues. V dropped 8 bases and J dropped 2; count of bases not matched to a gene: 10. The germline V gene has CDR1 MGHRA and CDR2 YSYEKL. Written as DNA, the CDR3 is TGCGCCAGCGGAGGCCTGGACAGGGAAAACTATGGCTACACCTTC. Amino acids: CASGGLDRENYGYTF.

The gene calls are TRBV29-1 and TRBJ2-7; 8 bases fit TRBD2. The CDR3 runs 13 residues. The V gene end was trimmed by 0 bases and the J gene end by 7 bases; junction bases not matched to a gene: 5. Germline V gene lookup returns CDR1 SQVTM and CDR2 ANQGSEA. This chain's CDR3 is CSVEDGSGGEQYF. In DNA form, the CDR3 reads TGCAGCGTTGAAGATGGATCGGGAGGGGAGCAGTACTTC.